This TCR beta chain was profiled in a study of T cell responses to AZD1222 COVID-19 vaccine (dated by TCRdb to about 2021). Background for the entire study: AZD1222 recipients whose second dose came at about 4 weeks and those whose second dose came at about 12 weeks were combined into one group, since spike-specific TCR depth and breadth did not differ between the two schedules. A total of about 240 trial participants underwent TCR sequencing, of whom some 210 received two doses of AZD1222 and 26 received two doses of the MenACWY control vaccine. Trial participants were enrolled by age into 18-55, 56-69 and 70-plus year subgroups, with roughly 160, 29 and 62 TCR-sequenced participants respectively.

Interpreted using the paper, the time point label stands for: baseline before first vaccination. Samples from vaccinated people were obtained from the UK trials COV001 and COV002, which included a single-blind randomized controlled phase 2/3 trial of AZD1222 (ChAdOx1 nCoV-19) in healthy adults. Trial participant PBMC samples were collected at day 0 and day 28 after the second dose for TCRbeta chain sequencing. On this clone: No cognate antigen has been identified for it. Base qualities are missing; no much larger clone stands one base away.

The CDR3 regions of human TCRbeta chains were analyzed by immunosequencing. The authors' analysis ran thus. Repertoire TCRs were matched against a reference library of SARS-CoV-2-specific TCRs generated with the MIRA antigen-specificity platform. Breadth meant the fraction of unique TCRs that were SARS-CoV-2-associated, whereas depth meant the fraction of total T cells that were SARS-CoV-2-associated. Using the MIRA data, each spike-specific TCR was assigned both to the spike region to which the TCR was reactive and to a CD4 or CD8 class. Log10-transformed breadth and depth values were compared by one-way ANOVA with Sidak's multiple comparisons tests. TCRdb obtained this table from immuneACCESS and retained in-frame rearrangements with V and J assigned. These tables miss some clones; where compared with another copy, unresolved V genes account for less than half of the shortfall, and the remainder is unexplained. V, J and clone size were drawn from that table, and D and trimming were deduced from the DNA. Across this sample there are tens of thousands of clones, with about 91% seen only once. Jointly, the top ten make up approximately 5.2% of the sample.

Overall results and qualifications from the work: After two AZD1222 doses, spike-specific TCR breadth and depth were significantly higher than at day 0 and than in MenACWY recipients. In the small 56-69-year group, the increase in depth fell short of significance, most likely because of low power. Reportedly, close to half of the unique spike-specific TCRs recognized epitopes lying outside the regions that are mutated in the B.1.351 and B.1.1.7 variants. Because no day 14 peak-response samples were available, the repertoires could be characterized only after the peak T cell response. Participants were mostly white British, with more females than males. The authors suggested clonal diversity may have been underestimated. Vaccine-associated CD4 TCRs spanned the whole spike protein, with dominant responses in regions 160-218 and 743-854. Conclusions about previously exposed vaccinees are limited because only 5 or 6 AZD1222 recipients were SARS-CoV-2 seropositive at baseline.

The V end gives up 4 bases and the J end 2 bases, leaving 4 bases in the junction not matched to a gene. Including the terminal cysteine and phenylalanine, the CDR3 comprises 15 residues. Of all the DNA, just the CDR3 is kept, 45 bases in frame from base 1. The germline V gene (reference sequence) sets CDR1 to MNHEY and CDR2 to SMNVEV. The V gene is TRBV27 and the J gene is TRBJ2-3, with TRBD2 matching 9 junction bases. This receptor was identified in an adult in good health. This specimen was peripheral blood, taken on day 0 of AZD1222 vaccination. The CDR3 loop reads CASSSSGGLTDTQYF. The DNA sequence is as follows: TGTGCCAGCAGTTCGAGCGGGGGGCTCACAGATACGCAGTATTTT.